This T cell receptor beta chain is drawn from a study of identical twins. TCRdb re-derived calls from the 5' RACE reads in MiXCR, one entry per CDR3 protein. The table has 500,000 to 650,000 distinct CDR3 sequences, approximately 20% seen once; the top ten hold approximately 0.5%. This clonotype came up many times. The data were also submitted as part of a second study, on yellow fever vaccine responses in identical twins.

Sequenced input: CD4+ T cells sorted from blood. The clonotype was recovered from a woman aged 18-29 years in good health.

The CDR3 is CASSTPGQGISYNEQFF. In DNA form, the CDR3 reads TGTGCCAGCAGCACCCCGGGACAGGGGATAAGCTACAATGAGCAGTTCTTC. The chain uses TRBV7-8 and TRBJ2-1; 10 bases line up with TRBD1. The ends lost 5 bases at V and 3 bases at J; junction bases unmatched: 10. CDR3 length: 17 amino acids. CDR1 is SGHVS and CDR2 is FQNEAQ in the germline V gene. Filled out from reference TRBV7-8 and TRBJ2-1, the complete variable domain reads GAGVSQSPRYKVAKRGQDVALRCDPISGHVSLFWYQQALGQGPEFLTYFQNEAQLDKSGLPSDRFFAERPEGSVSTLKIQRTQQEDSAVYLCASSTPGQGISYNEQFFGPGTRLTVL.